This entry describes one T cell receptor beta chain. The data originate from a study of blood T cell repertoires in COVID-19. Study background: Researchers got acute and convalescent COVID-19 samples from the United States, Italy and Spain. The cDNA or gDNA used as material had been derived from T cells, B-cell-depleted T cells, or PBMCs.

Authors' data handling: Reference gene primer amplification gave estimated nucleated cell counts. The repertoire was sequenced with immunoSEQ multiplex PCR; TCRdb's copy has only in-frame clones and lacks some. V and J calls and clone size come straight from that table; D and trimming were deduced from the DNA. The sample has about 150,000 clones, about 79% seen once. Germline CDR1 reads SGDLS; CDR2 reads YYNGEE. CDR3 length: 15 residues. Trimming at V came to 5 bases and at J to 6 bases, leaving 11 bases not matched to a gene. This chain joins TRBV9 and TRBJ1-5; 7 positions agree with TRBD1. Sequencing was performed on peripheral blood. The source is a woman aged 55-70 years with acute or convalescent COVID-19. CDR3 coding DNA: TGTGCCAGCAGTCAGGGGGGTTGGTCGGGTCAGCCCCAGCATTTT. Protein sequence: CASSQGGWSGQPQHF.